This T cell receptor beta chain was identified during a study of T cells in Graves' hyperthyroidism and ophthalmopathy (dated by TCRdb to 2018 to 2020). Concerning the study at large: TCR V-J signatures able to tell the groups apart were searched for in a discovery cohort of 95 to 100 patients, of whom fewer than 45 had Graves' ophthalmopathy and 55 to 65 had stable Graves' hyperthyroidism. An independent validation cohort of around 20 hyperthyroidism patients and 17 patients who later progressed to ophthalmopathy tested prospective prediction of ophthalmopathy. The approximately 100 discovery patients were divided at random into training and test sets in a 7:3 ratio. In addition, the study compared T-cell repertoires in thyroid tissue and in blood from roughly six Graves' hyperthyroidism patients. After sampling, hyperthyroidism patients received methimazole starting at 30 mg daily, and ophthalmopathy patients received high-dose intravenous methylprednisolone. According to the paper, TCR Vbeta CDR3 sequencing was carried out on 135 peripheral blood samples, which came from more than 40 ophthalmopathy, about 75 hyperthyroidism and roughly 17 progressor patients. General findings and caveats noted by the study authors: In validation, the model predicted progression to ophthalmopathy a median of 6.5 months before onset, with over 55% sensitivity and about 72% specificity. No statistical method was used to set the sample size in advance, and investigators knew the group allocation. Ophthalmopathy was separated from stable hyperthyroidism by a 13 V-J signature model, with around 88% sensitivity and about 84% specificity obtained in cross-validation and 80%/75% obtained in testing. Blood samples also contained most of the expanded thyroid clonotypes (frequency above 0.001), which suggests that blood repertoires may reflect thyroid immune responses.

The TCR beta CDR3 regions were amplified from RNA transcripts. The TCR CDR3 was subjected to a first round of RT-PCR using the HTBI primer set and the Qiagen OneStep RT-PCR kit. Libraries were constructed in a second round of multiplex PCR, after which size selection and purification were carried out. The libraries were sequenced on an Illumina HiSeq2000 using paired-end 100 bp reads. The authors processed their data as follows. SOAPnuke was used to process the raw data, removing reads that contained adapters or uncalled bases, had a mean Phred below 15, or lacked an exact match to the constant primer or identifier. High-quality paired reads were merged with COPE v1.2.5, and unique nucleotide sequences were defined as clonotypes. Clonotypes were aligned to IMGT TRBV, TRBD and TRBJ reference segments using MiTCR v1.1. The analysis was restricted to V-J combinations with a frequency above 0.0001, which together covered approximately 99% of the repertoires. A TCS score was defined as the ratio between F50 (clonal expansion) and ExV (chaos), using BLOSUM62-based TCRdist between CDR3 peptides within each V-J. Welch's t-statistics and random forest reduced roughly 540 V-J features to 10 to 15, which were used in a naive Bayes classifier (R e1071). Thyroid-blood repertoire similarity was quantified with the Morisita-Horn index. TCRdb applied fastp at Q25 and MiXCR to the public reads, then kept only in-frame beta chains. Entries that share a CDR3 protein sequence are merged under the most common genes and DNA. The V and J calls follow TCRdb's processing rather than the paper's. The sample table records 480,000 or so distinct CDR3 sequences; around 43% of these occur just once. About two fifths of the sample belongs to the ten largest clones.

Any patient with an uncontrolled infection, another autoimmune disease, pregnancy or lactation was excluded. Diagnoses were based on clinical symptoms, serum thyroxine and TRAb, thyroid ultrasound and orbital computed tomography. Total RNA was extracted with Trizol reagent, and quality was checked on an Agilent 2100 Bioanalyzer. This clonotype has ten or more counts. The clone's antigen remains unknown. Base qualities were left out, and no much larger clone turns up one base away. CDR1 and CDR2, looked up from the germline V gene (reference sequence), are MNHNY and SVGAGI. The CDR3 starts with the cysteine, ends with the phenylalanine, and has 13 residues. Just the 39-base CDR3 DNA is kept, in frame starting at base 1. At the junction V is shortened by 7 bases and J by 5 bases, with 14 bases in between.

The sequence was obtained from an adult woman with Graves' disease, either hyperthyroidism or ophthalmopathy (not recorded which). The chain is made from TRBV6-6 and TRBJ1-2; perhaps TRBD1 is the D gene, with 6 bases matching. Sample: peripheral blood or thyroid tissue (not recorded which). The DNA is TGTGCCAGCACTCCCGCCAGGGGATATGGCTACACCTTC. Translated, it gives CASTPARGYGYTF.